The 9 T cell receptor beta chains below were found in one sample sequenced in a study of CD8 T cells in ankylosing spondylitis. Points from the study as a whole: About 8 highly homologous variants made up a TCR beta motif, and this motif appeared characteristic of ankylosing spondylitis blood.

What these receptors recognize is not known. Each CDR3 protein is one row after TCRdb ran MiXCR on the 5' RACE reads. Altogether a few hundred thousand distinct CDR3 sequences are present, more than 9.5% being singletons, with the ten largest covering about 6.8%. The specimen was blood, either unsorted or a sorted T cell fraction (not recorded which). Source of these receptors: a male donor with ankylosing spondylitis.

The chain recombines TRBV5-6 with TRBJ1-2; unclear D gene. This CDR3 has 13 amino acids. Trimming stripped 0 bases from V and 8 bases from J, with 11 bases between. Germline CDR1 SGHDT, CDR2 YYEEEE. The CDR3 DNA reads TGTGCCAGCAGCTTGGGTCCGGTGGGAGGCTACACCTTC. This gives the protein CASSLGPVGGYTF. Based on the CDR3 plus reference TRBV5-6 and TRBJ1-2, the full variable domain is DAGVTQSPTHLIKTRGQQVTLRCSPKSGHDTVSWYQQALGQGPQFIFQYYEEEERQRGNFPDRFSGHQFPNYSSELNVNALLLGDSALYLCASSLGPVGGYTFGSGTRLTVV.

This clonotype was seen a handful of times. The genes are TRBV7-9 and TRBJ2-6; the D gene is possibly TRBD1 (6 bases). CDR3 length: 15 amino acids. V was pared by 5 bases and J by 3 bases, with 11 bases between. Germline CDR1 SEHNR, CDR2 FQNEAQ (reference sequence). CDR3 bases: TGTGCCAGCAGCCGAGGGACACTTGGGGCCAACGTCCTGACTTTC. Its protein product is CASSRGTLGANVLTF. Looking up the rest from reference TRBV7-9 and TRBJ2-6 gives the full variable domain: DTGVSQNPRHKITKRGQNVTFRCDPISEHNRLYWYRQTLGQGPEFLTYFQNEAQLEKSRLLSDRFSAERPKGSFSTLEIQRTEQGDSAMYLCASSRGTLGANVLTFGAGSRLTVL.

This chain uses TRBV5-1 with TRBJ2-1, with 10 bases identical to TRBD2. The germline V gene has CDR1 SGHRS and CDR2 YFSETQ. This CDR3 has 17 amino acids. V was pared by 0 bases and J by 2 bases, with 5 bases of the junction left unmatched. The DNA of the CDR3 is TGCGCCAGCAGCTTGGGGATAGCGGGAGGCACCTACAATGAGCAGTTCTTC. Translated: CASSLGIAGGTYNEQFF.

This clonotype occurred a few times. This sequence joins TRBV20-1 and TRBJ2-1; no reliable D call. V was trimmed by 0 bases and J by 7 bases, leaving 13 bases between them. Germline CDR1 reads DFQATT; CDR2 reads SNEGSKA (reference sequence). The CDR3 is 14 residues long. The CDR3 bases are TGCAGTGCTAGAGACGTGGAATTGAATAATGAGCAGTTCTTC. Translating it yields CSARDVELNNEQFF.

The chain uses TRBV7-6 and TRBJ2-7, with 7 bases that match TRBD1. The V segment lost 10 bases and the J segment 2 bases; nucleotides outside the gene matches: 11. Germline lookup yields CDR1 SGHVS and CDR2 FNYEAQ. The CDR3 contains 14 residues. CDR3 bases: TGTGCCACCCAGCTTGGGACAGAAACCTACGAGCAGTACTTC. It codes for CATQLGTETYEQYF.

This chain joins TRBV20-1 and TRBJ2-4; a possible D gene is TRBD1 (6 bases). The CDR3 has 12 amino acids. Looked up from germline, CDR1 is DFQATT and CDR2 is SNEGSKA (reference sequence). The V end was cut by 7 bases, the J end by 7 bases, with 14 bases between. CDR3 bases: TGCAGTGTGGGGACCACAGGGAACATTCAGTACTTC. Translated, it gives CSVGTTGNIQYF.

The rearrangement links TRBV20-1 to TRBJ2-7; 7 bases map to TRBD1. The CDR3 contains 15 residues. Losses at the gene ends were 5 bases for V and 4 bases for J; bases not matched to a gene: 14. Germline V lookup: CDR1 DFQATT, CDR2 SNEGSKA (reference sequence). For the CDR3, the DNA is TGCAGTGCTCAAACGCTCGTAGGGGGCAGGTACGAGCAGTACTTC. Amino acids: CSAQTLVGGRYEQYF.

This clonotype has a handful of counts. The V gene is TRBV7-2, the J gene TRBJ2-1; maybe TRBD2 (5 bases). This CDR3 contains 14 residues. CDR1 is SGHTA, CDR2 FQGNSA, per germline. V was cut by 5 bases and J by 5 bases, with 13 bases left in between. Here the CDR3 reads CASSRPGINNEQFF. Here the CDR3 DNA reads TGTGCCAGCAGCAGGCCCGGGATAAACAATGAGCAGTTCTTC.

The chain uses TRBV20-1 and TRBJ2-3; 8 nucleotides agree with TRBD2. The CDR3 sequence is 14 residues long. Trimming cost V 2 bases and J 2 bases; bases outside gene matches: 3. The germline gives CDR1 DFQATT, CDR2 SNEGSKA (reference sequence). CDR3 bases: TGCAGTGCTAGAAGGACTAGCCACACAGATACGCAGTATTTT. It codes for CSARRTSHTDTQYF.